Described below is a single TCR beta chain sequence and its context. As yet, its antigen is unknown. This sample was included in a study of cytomegalovirus exposure and HLA in healthy donors. Study-wide context: The approximately 690 first-cohort repertoires and the 120 or so validation repertoires shared the same platform, a later analysis reported. Points from the study as a whole: There were around 160 TCR beta chains listed as cytomegalovirus-associated. Many donors carried some public TCRs, although rarity characterized most TCR sequences. The tendency of first-cohort TCR clusters to co-occur in the 120 or so validation repertoires was the finding of a later analysis.

Generated by immunoSEQ multiplex PCR, the TCRdb table keeps only in-frame clones and is missing some. The sample contains 210,000 or so clones, about 91% of which appear only once. With 3 bases clipped from V and 2 bases from J, the junction kept 6 bases outside the gene matches. There are 15 residues in the CDR3. Germline assignment: CDR1 MNHEY and CDR2 SVGAGI. The sequence derives from a woman aged 18 to 35 in good health and CMV-seronegative. Sequenced sample: PBMCs. V usage is TRBV6-5 and J usage is TRBJ2-5, with TRBD1 identical over 7 bases. CDR3: CASSYGPGQQETQYF. The CDR3 DNA follows: TGTGCCAGCAGTTATGGCCCGGGACAGCAAGAGACCCAGTACTTC.